Listed here are 21 T cell receptor beta chains from one sample, sequenced in a study of T-cell memory formation after mild COVID-19. TCRdb reprocessed the 5' RACE reads via MiXCR and lists one record per CDR3 protein. The repertoire holds about 82,000 distinct CDR3 sequences, with roughly 12% as singletons. Sequencing input: PBMCs or a T cell subset sorted from them (not recorded which). These receptors came from a man aged 18 to 35 who had mild COVID-19 (a few samples of this study predate the infection). Cell type and time point are not known.

The V and J genes are TRBV7-6 and TRBJ2-7, with no clear D. V shed 3 bases and J shed 5 bases, with 8 bases lying between them. This CDR3 has 12 residues. Germline CDR1 reads SGHVS; CDR2 reads FNYEAQ. In nucleotides, the CDR3 is TGTGCCAGCAGCTTCCCCAGTGACGAGCAGTACTTC. It yields the protein CASSFPSDEQYF.

The genes are TRBV29-1 and TRBJ1-2, with 10 bases identical to TRBD1. The V gene's germline CDR1 is SQVTM and CDR2 ANQGSEA. V lost 6 bases and J lost 7; bases outside the gene matches: 11. This CDR3 spans 14 amino acids. CDR3 in amino acids: CSVSLGTGDGGYTF. CDR3 coding DNA: TGCAGCGTCTCCCTGGGGACAGGGGATGGTGGCTACACCTTC.

The chain recombines TRBV27 with TRBJ1-2; D gene ambiguous. The CDR3 loop spans 15 amino acids. The germline V gene encodes CDR1 MNHEY and CDR2 SMNVEV (reference sequence). Trimming removed 1 base at V and 5 bases at J, with 14 bases between. CDR3 sequence: CASSLYGGDIYGYTF. The CDR3 DNA reads as TGTGCCAGCAGTTTATACGGCGGTGACATATATGGCTACACCTTC.

The CDR3 spells CASRRDYNEQFF. The CDR3 bases are TGTGCCAGCAGACGGGACTACAATGAGCAGTTCTTC. This chain connects TRBV27 to TRBJ2-1; perhaps TRBD2 as D (5 bases). The CDR3 extends over 12 amino acids. CDR1 is MNHEY, CDR2 SMNVEV, per germline (reference sequence). Trimming took off 6 bases at V and 3 bases at J, with 6 bases between the two ends.

The rearrangement joins TRBV13 to TRBJ2-1, with 7 positions matching TRBD2. The germline gives CDR1 PRHDT, CDR2 FYEKMQ (reference sequence). The CDR3 spans 15 residues. V was clipped by 7 bases and J by 1 base; unmatched bases: 7. CDR3 DNA: TGTGCCAGCATCATTGGGGGGGGTTCCTACAATGAGCAGTTCTTC. It is translated as CASIIGGGSYNEQFF.

The genes are TRBV27 and TRBJ2-5, with D perhaps being TRBD1 or TRBD2 (5 bases each). The germline gives CDR1 MNHEY, CDR2 SMNVEV (reference sequence). Deletions cut 4 bases from V and 1 base from J, with 13 bases between. The CDR3 sequence is 15 residues long. CDR3 sequence (DNA): TGTGCCAGCAGTTACGCCGGGACGGTCCAAGAGACCCAGTACTTC. Translating it yields CASSYAGTVQETQYF.

This clonotype came up once. The chain employs TRBV10-3 and TRBJ2-5; D remains unclear. CDR1 is ENHRY and CDR2 is SYGVKD in the germline V gene. The CDR3 spans 13 residues. V lost 6 bases and J lost 5, with 13 bases in between. In DNA form, the CDR3 reads TGTGCCATCAGCCCGGACCAGACGGAGACCCAGTACTTC. It codes for CAISPDQTETQYF.

This chain links TRBV10-2 with TRBJ1-5; D gene uncertain. Trimming took 5 bases from V and 1 from J, leaving 18 bases between them. Germline V gene sequence: CDR1 WSHSY, CDR2 SAAADI. This CDR3 has 17 amino acids. In nucleotides, the CDR3 is TGCGCCAGCAGTTTTACCTTCGCTCCGAGGAGCAATCAGCCCCAGCATTTT. Translating it yields CASSFTFAPRSNQPQHF.

This clonotype was observed many times. The chain carries TRBV29-1 and TRBJ2-1; D possibly corresponds to TRBD1 (6 bases). The CDR3 is made up of 13 amino acids. V dropped 6 bases and J dropped 6 bases, with 15 bases sitting between them. Germline V CDR1 and CDR2: SQVTM, ANQGSEA. The CDR3 bases are TGCAGCGTAGATAAGGACAGCGTCAATGAGCAGTTCTTC. This sequence encodes CSVDKDSVNEQFF.

The chain recombines TRBV29-1 with TRBJ2-5; 8 nucleotides agree with TRBD2. The CDR3 extends over 11 amino acids. Germline CDR1 reads SQVTM; CDR2 reads ANQGSEA. V was pared by 7 bases and J by 6 bases, with 4 bases of the junction left unmatched. The CDR3 DNA follows: TGCAGCGGGACTAGCCGGCAGACCCAGTACTTC. It encodes CSGTSRQTQYF.

This chain links TRBV7-9 with TRBJ2-7; 12 nucleotides match TRBD2. CDR1 is SEHNR and CDR2 is FQNEAQ in the germline V gene (reference sequence). This CDR3 spans 14 amino acids. V gave up 5 bases and J gave up 7 bases; unmatched junction bases: 6. DNA of the CDR3: TGTGCCAGCAGCAAGACTAGCGGGGGTGAAGAGCAGTACTTC. Translation: CASSKTSGGEEQYF.

This clonotype has more than one count but fewer than ten. The chain combines TRBV7-9 with TRBJ2-2, with D unclear. Trimming removed 5 bases at V and 2 bases at J, with 6 bases between. The CDR3 loop spans 13 amino acids. The V gene's germline CDR1 is SEHNR and CDR2 FQNEAQ (reference sequence). Written as DNA, the CDR3 is TGTGCCAGCAGCCGCGATAACACCGGGGAGCTGTTTTTT. Its translation is CASSRDNTGELFF.

This clonotype has more than one count but fewer than ten. The chain recombines TRBV5-6 with TRBJ1-1; D is undetermined. The germline V gene encodes CDR1 SGHDT and CDR2 YYEEEE. Between the trimmed V and J ends, which lost 0 bases and 0 bases, there was a span of 9 bases. The CDR3 length is 15 residues. CDR3 DNA sequence: TGTGCCAGCAGCTTGGAAGCTCGGATGAACACTGAAGCTTTCTTT. Its translation is CASSLEARMNTEAFF.

The V gene is TRBV27, the J gene TRBJ2-7; tentative D call: TRBD2 (5 bases). The germline V gene has CDR1 MNHEY and CDR2 SMNVEV (reference sequence). V was cut by 6 bases and J by 4 bases, with 16 bases left in between. The length of the CDR3 is 14 residues. This chain's CDR3 is CASSPGSADYEQYF. CDR3 bases: TGTGCCAGCAGCCCGGGGTCCGCGGATTACGAGCAGTACTTC.

This clonotype was counted many times. This chain links TRBV7-9 with TRBJ2-5; 7 positions match TRBD1. V was pared by 6 bases and J by 5 bases, with 12 bases of the junction left unmatched. Germline CDR1 is SEHNR and CDR2 is FQNEAQ (reference sequence). The CDR3 consists of 15 residues. The CDR3 protein is CASRTSGTATETQYF. Here the CDR3 DNA reads TGTGCCAGCAGAACATCCGGGACAGCTACGGAGACCCAGTACTTC.

This clonotype was recorded a few times. The rearrangement uses TRBV2 and TRBJ2-7, with D hard to call. Germline V gene sequence: CDR1 SNHLY, CDR2 FYNNEI. Trimming removed 8 bases from V and 3 bases from J, with 14 bases in between. The CDR3 is 13 residues long. The CDR3 sequence is CASQYRTDYEQYV. In DNA, the CDR3 is TGTGCCAGCCAGTATAGGACGGACTACGAGCAGTACGTC.

V and J are TRBV30 and TRBJ2-3; D remains unclear. This CDR3 region has 12 residues. In germline, CDR1 is GTSNPN, CDR2 SVGIG (reference sequence). Trimming took 0 bases from V and 4 from J, leaving 5 bases between them. As DNA, the CDR3 is TGTGCCTGGAGTGTCCGTCCAGATACGCAGTATTTT. This encodes CAWSVRPDTQYF.

There are a few counts of this clonotype. The J gene is TRBJ1-2, the V gene TRBV6-5, with D perhaps TRBD1 (5 bases). Per germline, CDR1 MNHEY and CDR2 SVGAGI. The CDR3 loop spans 12 amino acids. V lost 6 bases and J 4 bases, leaving 9 bases between the germline ends. CDR3 in amino acids: CASRDQGYGYTF. Written as DNA, the CDR3 is TGTGCCAGCAGGGATCAGGGCTATGGCTACACCTTC.

This clonotype was found many times. V usage is TRBV12-3 or TRBV12-4 and J usage is TRBJ2-1; TRBD1 matches at 9 bases. After removal of 5 bases from V and 2 bases from J, the junction contained 4 bases not matched to a gene. The CDR3 totals 15 residues. CDR3 in DNA: TGTGCCAGCAGTATACAGGGGGCGGCCTACAATGAGCAGTTCTTC. It codes for CASSIQGAAYNEQFF.

V is TRBV25-1 and J is TRBJ2-1; 9 bases are shared with TRBD1. The V and J ends lost 8 bases and 0 bases, in that order; junction bases with no gene match: 2. The CDR3 length is 14 residues. Germline V gene lookup returns CDR1 MGHDK and CDR2 SYGVNS. CDR3 loop: CASGQGSSYNEQFF. Written as DNA, the CDR3 is TGTGCCAGCGGACAGGGGAGCTCCTACAATGAGCAGTTCTTC.

The chain recombines TRBV4-1 with TRBJ2-3; D gene uncertain. V lost 6 bases and J 6 bases, leaving 7 bases between the germline ends. This CDR3 contains 11 residues. Germline V CDR1 and CDR2: MGHRA, YSYEKL. CDR3 sequence reads: CASRGMDTQYF. Written as DNA, the CDR3 is TGCGCCAGCAGAGGGATGGATACGCAGTATTTT.